This T cell receptor (beta chain) was observed in a study of spatial heterogeneity in lung cancer. Study information: Within raw reads, each unique TCR and UMI combination appeared on average more than ten times.

TCR cDNA molecules were tagged individually, and each one carried a unique molecular identifier. MiXCR, applied by TCRdb to the 5' RACE reads, yields one record per CDR3 protein. The sample lists 9,500 to 14,000 distinct CDR3 sequences; roughly 4.2% were seen once. The V and J ends lost 6 bases and 0 bases, in that order; junction bases with no gene match: 8. Per germline, CDR1 MNHEY and CDR2 SVGAGI. This CDR3 has 16 amino acids. Time point defined: sample taken at primary tumor resection. No cell sorting; template was whole RNA from tumor, lung tissue or PBMC. V is TRBV6-5 and J is TRBJ1-1; 9 bases agree with TRBD1. The clonotype comes from a male donor with early-stage non-small cell lung cancer. The specimen comprised normal lung tissue next to the tumor, sampled at surgery. CDR3 protein: CASRDGTGPLNTEAFF. As DNA, the CDR3 is TGTGCCAGCAGAGACGGGACAGGGCCCTTGAACACTGAAGCTTTCTTT.